Detailed here is one T cell receptor beta chain. The CDR3 contains 15 residues. In germline, CDR1 is KGHSH, CDR2 LQKENI. The V and J ends lost 6 bases and 1 base respectively, with 15 bases between them. Per the study methods: Amplification of reference gene primers was used by the study to estimate nucleated cell counts. Method: immunoSEQ multiplex PCR; TCRdb's copy keeps in-frame clones and lacks some. V and J calls and clone size are as listed in that table; D and trimming were resolved from the DNA. The sample contains fewer than 150,000 clones, more than 70% of which appear only once. The sample belongs to a study of blood T cell repertoires in COVID-19. As for the study in general: Samples representing acute and convalescent COVID-19 were sourced from the United States, Italy and Spain. From T cells, B-cell-depleted T cells, or PBMCs came the material, which was cDNA or gDNA.

The sequenced sample consisted of peripheral blood. This TCR was sampled from a human donor in a cohort sampled during active COVID-19. This chain joins TRBV18 and TRBJ2-5; tentatively, D is TRBD1 (5 bases). The CDR3 region is CASSSQGLGQETQYF. Written as DNA, the CDR3 is TGTGCCAGCTCCAGTCAGGGCCTAGGCCAAGAGACCCAGTACTTC.